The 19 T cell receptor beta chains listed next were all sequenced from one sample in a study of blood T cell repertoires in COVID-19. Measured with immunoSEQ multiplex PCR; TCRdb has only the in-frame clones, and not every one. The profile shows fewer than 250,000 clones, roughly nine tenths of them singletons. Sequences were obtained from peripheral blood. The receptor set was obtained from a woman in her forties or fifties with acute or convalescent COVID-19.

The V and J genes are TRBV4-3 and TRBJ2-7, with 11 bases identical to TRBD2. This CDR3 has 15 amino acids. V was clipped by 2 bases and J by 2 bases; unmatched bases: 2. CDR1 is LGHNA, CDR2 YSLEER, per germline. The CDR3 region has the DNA TGCGCCAGCAGCCAATATAGCGGGAGGGCCTACGAGCAGTACTTC. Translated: CASSQYSGRAYEQYF.

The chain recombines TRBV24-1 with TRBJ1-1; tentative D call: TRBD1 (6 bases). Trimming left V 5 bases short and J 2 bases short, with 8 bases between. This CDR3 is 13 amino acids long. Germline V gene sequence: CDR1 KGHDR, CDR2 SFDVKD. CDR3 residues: CATSGQANTEAFF. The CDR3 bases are TGTGCCACCAGTGGACAGGCTAACACTGAAGCTTTCTTT.

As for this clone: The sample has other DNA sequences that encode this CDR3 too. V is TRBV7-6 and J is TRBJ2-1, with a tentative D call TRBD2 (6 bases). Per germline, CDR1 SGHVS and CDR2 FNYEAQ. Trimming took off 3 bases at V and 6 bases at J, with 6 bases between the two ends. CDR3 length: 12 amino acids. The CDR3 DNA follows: TGTGCCAGCAGCTTTAGCGGCAATGAGCAGTTCTTC. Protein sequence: CASSFSGNEQFF.

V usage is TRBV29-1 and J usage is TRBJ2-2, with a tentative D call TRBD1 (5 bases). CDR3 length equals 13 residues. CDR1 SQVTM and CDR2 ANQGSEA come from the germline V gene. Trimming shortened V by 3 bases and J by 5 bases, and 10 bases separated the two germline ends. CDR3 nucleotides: TGCAGCGTTGACAGGGCCCAAACCGGGGAGCTGTTTTTT. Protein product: CSVDRAQTGELFF.

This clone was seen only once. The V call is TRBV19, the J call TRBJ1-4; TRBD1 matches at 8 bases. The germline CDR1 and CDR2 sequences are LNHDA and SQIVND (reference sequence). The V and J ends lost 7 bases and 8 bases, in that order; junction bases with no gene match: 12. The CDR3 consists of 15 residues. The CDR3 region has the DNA TGTGCCAGTACCCCTCGAGACAGGGGATCCGAAAAACTGTTTTTT. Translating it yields CASTPRDRGSEKLFF.

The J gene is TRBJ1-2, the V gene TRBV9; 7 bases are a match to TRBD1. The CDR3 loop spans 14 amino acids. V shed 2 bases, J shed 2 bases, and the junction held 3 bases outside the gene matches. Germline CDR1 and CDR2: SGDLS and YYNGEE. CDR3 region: CASSVGTENYGYTF. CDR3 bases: TGTGCCAGCAGCGTTGGGACAGAGAACTATGGCTACACCTTC.

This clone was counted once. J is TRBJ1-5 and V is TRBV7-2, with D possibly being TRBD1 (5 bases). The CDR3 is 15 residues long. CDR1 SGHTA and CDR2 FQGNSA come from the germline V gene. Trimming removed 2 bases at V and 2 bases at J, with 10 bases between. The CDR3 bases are TGTGCCAGCAGCTTACAGGGATCTGGCAATCAGCCCCAGCATTTT. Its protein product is CASSLQGSGNQPQHF.

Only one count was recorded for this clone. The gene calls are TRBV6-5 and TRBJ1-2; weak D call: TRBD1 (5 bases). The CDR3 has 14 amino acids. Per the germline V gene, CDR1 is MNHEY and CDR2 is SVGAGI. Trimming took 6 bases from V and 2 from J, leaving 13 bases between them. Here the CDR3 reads CASSREIENYGYTF. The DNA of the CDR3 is TGTGCCAGCAGCAGGGAAATTGAAAACTATGGCTACACCTTC.

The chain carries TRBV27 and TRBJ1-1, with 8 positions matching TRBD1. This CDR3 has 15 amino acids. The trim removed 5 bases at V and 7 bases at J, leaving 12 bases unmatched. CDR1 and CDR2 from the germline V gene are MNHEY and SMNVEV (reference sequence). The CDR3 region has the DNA TGTGCCAGCAGTACCCTCGACAGGGGCCTAATTGAAGCTTTCTTT. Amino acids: CASSTLDRGLIEAFF.

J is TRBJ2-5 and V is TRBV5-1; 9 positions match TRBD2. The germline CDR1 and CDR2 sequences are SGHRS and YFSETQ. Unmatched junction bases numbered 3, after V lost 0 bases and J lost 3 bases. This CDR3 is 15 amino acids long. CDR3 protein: CASSLGSGGEETQYF. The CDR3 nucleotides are TGCGCCAGCAGCTTGGGTAGCGGGGGAGAAGAGACCCAGTACTTC. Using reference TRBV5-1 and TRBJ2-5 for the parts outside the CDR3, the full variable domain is KAGVTQTPRYLIKTRGQQVTLSCSPISGHRSVSWYQQTPGQGLQFLFEYFSETQRNKGNFPGRFSGRQFSNSRSEMNVSTLELGDSALYLCASSLGSGGEETQYFGPGTRLLVL.

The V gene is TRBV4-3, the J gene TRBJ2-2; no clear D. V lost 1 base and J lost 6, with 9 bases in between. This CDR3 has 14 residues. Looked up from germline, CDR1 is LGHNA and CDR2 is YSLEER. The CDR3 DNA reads TGCGCCAGCAGCCAAGTACTGGCGGCCGGGGAGCTGTTTTTT. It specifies CASSQVLAAGELFF.

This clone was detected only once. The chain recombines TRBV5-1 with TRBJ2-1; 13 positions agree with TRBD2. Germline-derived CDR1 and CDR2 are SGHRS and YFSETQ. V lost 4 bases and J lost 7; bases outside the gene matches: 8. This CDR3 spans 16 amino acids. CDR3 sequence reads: CASSVPGLAGLNEQFF. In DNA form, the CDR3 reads TGCGCCAGCAGCGTTCCGGGACTAGCGGGACTGAATGAGCAGTTCTTC.

The CDR3, as DNA: TGTGCCAGCAGCCAACGAGACAGGGAACATGAGCAGTTCTTC. Protein: CASSQRDREHEQFF. The rearrangement joins TRBV11-1 to TRBJ2-1, with 7 bases aligning to TRBD1. Germline V gives CDR1 SGHAT, CDR2 FQDESV (reference sequence). The CDR3 runs to 14 residues. J was trimmed by 8 bases and V by 5 bases; bases with no gene match: 9.

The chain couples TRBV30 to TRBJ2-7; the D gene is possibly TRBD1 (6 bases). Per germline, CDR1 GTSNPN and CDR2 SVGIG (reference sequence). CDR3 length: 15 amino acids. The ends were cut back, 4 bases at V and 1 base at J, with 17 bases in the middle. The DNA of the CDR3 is TGTGCCTGGAACCAAGGGGAAGGGGGATCCTACGAGCAGTACTTC. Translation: CAWNQGEGGSYEQYF.

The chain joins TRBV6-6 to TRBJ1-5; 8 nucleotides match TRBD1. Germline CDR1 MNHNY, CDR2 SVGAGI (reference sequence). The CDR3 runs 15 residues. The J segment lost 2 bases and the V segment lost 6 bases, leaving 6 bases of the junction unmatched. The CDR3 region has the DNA TGTGCCAGCAGCTCGGACAGGGCAGGCAATCAGCCCCAGCATTTT. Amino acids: CASSSDRAGNQPQHF.

The CDR3 DNA follows: TGTGCCAGCAGCGTAGGTTCGGGGTCGGGAAACACCATATATTTT. The encoded protein is CASSVGSGSGNTIYF. The chain couples TRBV9 to TRBJ1-3; D remains unclear. V was cut by 0 bases and J by 4 bases, with 11 bases left in between. The CDR3 is 15 residues long. Germline V gene lookup returns CDR1 SGDLS and CDR2 YYNGEE.

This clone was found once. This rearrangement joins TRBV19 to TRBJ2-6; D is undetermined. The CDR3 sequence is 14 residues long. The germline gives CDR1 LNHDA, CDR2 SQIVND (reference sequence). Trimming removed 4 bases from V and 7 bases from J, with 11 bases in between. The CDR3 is CASSNTLTANVLTF. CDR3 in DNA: TGTGCCAGTAGTAACACCCTGACTGCCAACGTCCTGACTTTC.

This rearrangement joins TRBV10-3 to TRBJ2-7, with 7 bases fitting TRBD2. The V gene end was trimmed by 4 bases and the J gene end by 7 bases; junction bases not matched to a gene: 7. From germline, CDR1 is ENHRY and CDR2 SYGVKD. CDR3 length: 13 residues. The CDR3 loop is CAISGTSIREQYF. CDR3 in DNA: TGTGCCATCAGTGGGACTAGTATCCGAGAGCAGTACTTC.

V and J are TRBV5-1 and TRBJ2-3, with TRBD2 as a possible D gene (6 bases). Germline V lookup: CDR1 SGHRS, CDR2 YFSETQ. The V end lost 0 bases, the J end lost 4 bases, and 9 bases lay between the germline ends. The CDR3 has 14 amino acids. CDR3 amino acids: CASSLDGGSDTQYF. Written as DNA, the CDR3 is TGCGCCAGCAGCTTGGATGGGGGGTCAGATACGCAGTATTTT.